This passage covers 27 T cell receptor beta chains from one sample sequenced in a study of regulatory T cells in long-lasting Graves disease. Researchers made TCR beta libraries by using iRepertoire HTBI primers and running Arm-PCR on CDR3 regions. TCRdb redid the calling of the multiplex PCR reads with MiXCR, one entry per CDR3 protein. The repertoire holds approximately 230,000 distinct CDR3 sequences, with around 17% as singletons. The time point denotes: newly diagnosed GD, antithyroid drugs for less than 3 months. RNA from PBMCs was the source of the TCR library. Sequenced material: peripheral blood mononuclear cells (PBMCs), taken at new diagnosis, from a patient treated with antithyroid drugs. Receptors were obtained from a female donor with Graves disease.

V gene TRBV12-3 or TRBV12-4 combines with J gene TRBJ2-7; TRBD1 matches 10 bases. The CDR3 is 14 residues long. V dropped 3 bases and J dropped 6; count of bases not matched to a gene: 5. CDR3: CASSFGQGVLEQYF. For the CDR3, the DNA is TGTGCCAGCAGTTTTGGACAGGGGGTGCTCGAGCAGTACTTC.

This clonotype was picked up many times. This rearrangement joins TRBV6-1 to TRBJ1-5; no firm D call. V was cut by 6 bases and J by 6 bases, with 15 bases left in between. The CDR3 contains 14 residues. Germline CDR1 is MNHNS and CDR2 is SASEGT. The CDR3 sequence: CASSRYSESQPQHF. CDR3 sequence (DNA): TGTGCCAGCAGCCGCTATAGCGAGTCTCAGCCCCAGCATTTT.

Many counts were recorded for this clonotype. The rearrangement uses TRBV27 and TRBJ2-7, with 7 positions matching TRBD1. There are 13 residues in the CDR3. Trimming took 5 bases from V and 3 from J; bases not matched to a gene: 4. Germline V gives CDR1 MNHEY, CDR2 SMNVEV (reference sequence). CDR3 nucleotide sequence: TGTGCCAGCAGTAGGGGACAGAACTACGAGCAGTACTTC. Translated, it gives CASSRGQNYEQYF.

This clonotype came up many times. The chain joins TRBV12-3 or TRBV12-4 to TRBJ2-3; TRBD2 might be the D (5 bases). The CDR3 covers 15 residues. Trimming pared 8 bases from V and 4 bases from J, leaving 19 bases between. Written as DNA, the CDR3 is TGTGCCAGCCGTCGGGATATGGGCGGCGCAGATACGCAGTATTTT. Amino acids: CASRRDMGGADTQYF.

The sample holds many counts of this clonotype. The chain couples TRBV20-1 to TRBJ1-1; TRBD1 aligns across 9 bases. Germline V gene sequence: CDR1 DFQATT, CDR2 SNEGSKA (reference sequence). Germline trimming cut 5 bases from V and 1 base from J; bases unmatched to any gene: 5. The CDR3 has 14 amino acids. This CDR3 is CSALQGAGNTEAFF. The CDR3 DNA follows: TGCAGTGCTCTACAGGGGGCTGGGAACACTGAAGCTTTCTTT.

The chain joins TRBV27 to TRBJ2-7; TRBD2 matches at 7 bases. Trimming cost V 6 bases and J 0 bases; bases outside gene matches: 14. The CDR3 extends over 17 amino acids. From germline, CDR1 is MNHEY and CDR2 SMNVEV (reference sequence). The CDR3 here is CASSPGAGERGSYEQYF. The CDR3 bases are TGTGCCAGCAGCCCGGGCGCGGGGGAAAGGGGCTCCTACGAGCAGTACTTC.

This clonotype was observed a few times. The chain joins TRBV19 to TRBJ2-7; TRBD1 is a possible D gene (5 bases). The CDR3 sequence is 14 residues long. The V end was cut by 5 bases, the J end by 2 bases, with 13 bases between. CDR1 LNHDA and CDR2 SQIVND come from the germline V gene (reference sequence). The DNA of the CDR3 is TGTGCCAGTAGTTTCCGGCAGGGCCCCTACGAGCAGTACTTC. Translated: CASSFRQGPYEQYF.

This clonotype was counted ten times or more. The V call is TRBV24-1, the J call TRBJ2-3; 8 positions agree with TRBD2. V dropped 3 bases and J dropped 6; count of bases not matched to a gene: 4. This CDR3 comprises 14 residues. CDR1 and CDR2 from the germline V gene are KGHDR and SFDVKD. Written as DNA, the CDR3 is TGTGCCACCAGTGATGGGACTAGGACGGATACGCAGTATTTT. This translates into CATSDGTRTDTQYF.

This clonotype was picked up many times. The junction differs from germline at one of its ends, possibly a read error. The genes are TRBV12-5 and TRBJ2-5; 11 bases line up with TRBD2. CDR3 length: 12 amino acids. Germline CDR1 reads LGHNT; CDR2 reads FRNRAP. The CDR3 reads CASGQPGLAADF. The CDR3 region has the DNA TGTGCTAGTGGTCAACCGGGACTAGCGGCAGACTTC.

The rearrangement joins TRBV15 to TRBJ2-3, with D maybe TRBD1 (5 bases). V lost 4 bases and J lost 0, with 8 bases in between. The CDR3 totals 14 residues. CDR1 is LNHNV, CDR2 YYDKDF, per germline (reference sequence). In nucleotides, the CDR3 is TGTGCCACCAGCACAGGGTTAAGCACAGATACGCAGTATTTT. This codes for CATSTGLSTDTQYF.

In this sample, this clonotype turned up many times. The chain couples TRBV7-9 to TRBJ2-1, with 8 positions matching TRBD2. Germline lookup yields CDR1 SEHNR and CDR2 FQNEAQ (reference sequence). The CDR3 spans 15 residues. After removal of 2 bases from V and 6 bases from J, the junction contained 6 bases not matched to a gene. CDR3: CASSLTGGPFNEQFF. CDR3 in DNA: TGTGCCAGCAGCTTAACGGGAGGGCCATTCAATGAGCAGTTCTTC.

The table lists this clonotype with many counts. V and J are TRBV9 and TRBJ2-3; 9 nucleotides align to TRBD2. Germline-derived CDR1 and CDR2 are SGDLS and YYNGEE. The CDR3 spans 15 residues. The V and J ends lost 2 bases and 4 bases, in that order; junction bases with no gene match: 5. The CDR3 nucleotides read TGTGCCAGCAGCGTCTGGGCTAGCGGGGCAGATACGCAGTATTTT. It specifies CASSVWASGADTQYF.

This clonotype was observed at least ten times. The chain couples TRBV5-1 to TRBJ2-1, with no clear D. The CDR3 consists of 13 residues. Germline V gene sequence: CDR1 SGHRS, CDR2 YFSETQ. V gave up 0 bases and J gave up 5 bases, with 6 bases separating them. The CDR3 DNA reads as TGCGCCAGCAGCTTGGCCTGGGACAATGAGCAGTTCTTC. Amino acid sequence: CASSLAWDNEQFF.

The CDR3 DNA sequence: TGTGCCAGCAGCTCGGGACAGGGCTTTTGGGAGCAGTACTTC. This encodes CASSSGQGFWEQYF. This chain uses TRBV7-9 with TRBJ2-7, with TRBD1 identical over 9 bases. This CDR3 spans 14 amino acids. CDR1 SEHNR and CDR2 FQNEAQ come from the germline V gene (reference sequence). Unmatched junction bases numbered 8, after V lost 4 bases and J lost 7 bases.

This clonotype has a count of ten or more. The chain has TRBV24-1 and TRBJ1-2, with TRBD1 identical over 9 bases. The V segment lost 2 bases and the J segment 5 bases; nucleotides outside the gene matches: 5. Germline V lookup: CDR1 KGHDR, CDR2 SFDVKD. The CDR3 is 15 amino acids. The CDR3, as DNA: TGTGCCACCAGTGATTCTACAGGGGGCTGGTATGGCTACACCTTC. It yields the protein CATSDSTGGWYGYTF.

This clonotype was recorded at least ten times. V and J are TRBV3-1 and TRBJ2-7; unclear D gene. Between the trimmed V and J ends, which lost 4 bases and 4 bases, there was a span of 11 bases. Per the germline V gene, CDR1 is LGHDT and CDR2 is YNNKEL (reference sequence). The length of the CDR3 is 13 residues. CDR3 protein: CASSLNTRYEQYF. The CDR3 nucleotides read TGTGCCAGCAGCCTAAATACACGGTACGAGCAGTACTTC.

This clonotype was detected many times. The rearrangement links TRBV7-8 to TRBJ2-5; D possibly matches TRBD1 or TRBD2 (6 bases each). V gave up 4 bases and J gave up 9 bases, with 21 bases separating them. This CDR3 contains 15 residues. Germline CDR1 SGHVS, CDR2 FQNEAQ. In DNA, the CDR3 is TGTGCCAGCAGCTCGGCAGGAGGGGGGCCTGAGGCCCAGTACTTC. This translates into CASSSAGGGPEAQYF.

In this sample, this clonotype turned up many times. This sequence joins TRBV6-1 and TRBJ2-6, with 7 positions matching TRBD1. CDR3 size: 18 residues. V lost 6 bases to trimming and J lost 0 bases; unmatched junction nucleotides: 11. The germline CDR1 and CDR2 sequences are MNHNS and SASEGT. The CDR3 nucleotides are TGTGCCAGCAGCCCCAGGGGACAGTCTGACTCTGGGGCCAACGTCCTGACTTTC. Encoded protein: CASSPRGQSDSGANVLTF.

This clonotype was counted ten times or more. V is TRBV7-2 and J is TRBJ2-3, with D perhaps TRBD1 or TRBD2 (6 bases each). There are 15 residues in the CDR3. Trimming took 5 bases from V and 2 from J, leaving 14 bases between them. Germline CDR1 SGHTA, CDR2 FQGNSA. The CDR3 protein is CASSPGGGPTDTQYF. The CDR3 region has the DNA TGTGCCAGCAGCCCCGGGGGCGGGCCCACAGATACGCAGTATTTT.

Turning to this clonotype: This clone may be a read error of a much larger clone one base away. The chain carries TRBV6-5 and TRBJ1-1; 9 bases match TRBD1. The CDR3 is made up of 14 amino acids. Germline values: CDR1 MNHEY, CDR2 SVGAGI. CDR3 in amino acids: CASSLGTGNTEASF. CDR3 sequence (DNA): TGTGCCAGCAGTTTAGGGACAGGGAACACTGAAGCTTCCTTT.

This clonotype occurred many times. The CDR3 protein is CASRWDKANEQYF. The DNA of the CDR3 is TGTGCCAGCAGATGGGACAAGGCTAACGAGCAGTACTTC. The chain employs TRBV6-1 and TRBJ2-7; tentatively, D is TRBD1 (6 bases). Germline V lookup: CDR1 MNHNS, CDR2 SASEGT. V was cut by 6 bases and J by 5 bases, with 14 bases left in between. There are 13 residues in the CDR3.

In regard to this clonotype: With a much larger clone just one base away, this may be a read error. This chain connects TRBV12-3 or TRBV12-4 to TRBJ1-1, with a weak D call TRBD1 (5 bases). CDR3 length: 13 residues. The V gene lost 6 bases and the J gene lost 3 bases, with 11 bases spanning the gap. The CDR3 here is CASSPTGYTEAFF. The CDR3 DNA reads as TGTGCCAGCAGCCCTACAGGATACACTGAAGCTTTCTTT.

The chain combines TRBV3-1 with TRBJ2-6; D might be TRBD1 or TRBD2, each matching 5 bases. Per the germline V gene, CDR1 is LGHDT and CDR2 is YNNKEL (reference sequence). V lost 1 base and J lost 1, with 11 bases in between. The length of the CDR3 is 17 residues. The CDR3 loop reads CASSQGGTESGANVLTF. The CDR3 DNA is TGTGCCAGCAGCCAAGGGGGGACCGAATCTGGGGCCAACGTCCTGACTTTC.

This clonotype occurred many times. This may stem from a read error, because a much larger clone lies one nucleotide away. This chain uses TRBV2 with TRBJ2-7; the match to TRBD2 covers 7 bases. The CDR3 consists of 14 residues. The trim removed 4 bases at V and 5 bases at J, leaving 8 bases unmatched. Per germline, CDR1 SNHLY and CDR2 FYNNEI. The DNA of the CDR3 is TGTGCCAGCAGTGTGGACGGGGGGAGAGACGAGCAGTACTTC. This translates into CASSVDGGRDEQYF.

This clonotype was seen repeatedly, ten times or more. The CDR3: CSVEKRQGTGTDTQYF. CDR3 bases: TGCAGCGTTGAAAAAAGGCAGGGGACCGGCACAGATACGCAGTATTTT. The rearrangement joins TRBV29-1 to TRBJ2-3; D is perhaps TRBD1 (6 bases). Trimming removed 2 bases at V and 1 base at J, with 16 bases between. This CDR3 is built from 16 residues. Germline V gene data show CDR1 as SQVTM and CDR2 as ANQGSEA.

This clonotype was observed a handful of times. V gene TRBV12-3 or TRBV12-4 combines with J gene TRBJ1-5, with TRBD1 matching over 9 bases. Unmatched junction bases numbered 5, after V lost 5 bases and J lost 6 bases. The CDR3 has 14 amino acids. CDR3 sequence (DNA): TGTGCCAGCAGTCCCGGACAGGGGACTCAGCCCCAGCATTTT. This encodes CASSPGQGTQPQHF.

This clonotype was seen repeatedly, ten times or more. This sequence joins TRBV7-2 and TRBJ1-5; D ambiguous. The CDR3 sequence is 14 residues long. Germline CDR1 reads SGHTA; CDR2 reads FQGNSA. V was cut by 1 base and J by 4 bases, with 8 bases left in between. The CDR3 region is CASSLGRVNQPQHF. CDR3 nucleotides: TGTGCCAGCAGCTTAGGGAGGGTGAATCAGCCCCAGCATTTT.